Reported below is one T cell receptor beta chain. This sample was taken from a study of blood T cell repertoires in COVID-19. About the research overall: Samples of COVID-19 (acute and convalescent) were obtained from the United States, Italy and Spain.

V dropped 6 bases and J dropped 0 bases, with 14 bases sitting between them. This CDR3 has 14 residues. The V gene's germline CDR1 is SQVTM and CDR2 ANQGSEA. Assay: immunoSEQ multiplex PCR; the TCRdb copy retains only in-frame clones and omits some. Of over 120,000 clones detected, 80% to 90% appear once; the ten largest clones hold 8.5% to 9.5%. The clonotype comes from a woman between 45 and 65 years old with active or convalescent COVID-19. The rearrangement uses TRBV29-1 and TRBJ1-1; D is unresolved. Sample: peripheral blood. The CDR3 DNA follows: TGCAGCGTGGTCCGGGGAGGAGTGAACACTGAAGCTTTCTTT. This gives the protein CSVVRGGVNTEAFF.